Following are 32 T cell receptor beta chains from one sample sequenced in a study of blood T cell repertoires in COVID-19. Libraries were prepared by immunoSEQ multiplex PCR; TCRdb keeps only in-frame clonotypes and omits some of them. The sample records nearly 100,000 clones, 75% to 90% being singletons. Sequencing used peripheral blood. These receptors were collected from a man older than 75 with acute or convalescent COVID-19.

The chain employs TRBV9 and TRBJ1-5; weak D call: TRBD1 (5 bases). The CDR3 runs to 15 residues. With 0 bases removed from V and 4 bases from J, the gap between germline ends came to 11 bases. In germline, CDR1 is SGDLS, CDR2 YYNGEE. Here the CDR3 reads CASSVGEGRNQPQHF. The DNA for the CDR3 is TGTGCCAGCAGCGTAGGGGAGGGGAGAAATCAGCCCCAGCATTTT.

The gene calls are TRBV28 and TRBJ1-1; tentative D call: TRBD1 (6 bases). Trimming shortened V by 5 bases and J by 11 bases, and 18 bases separated the two germline ends. CDR3 size: 13 residues. Germline CDR1 and CDR2: MDHEN and SYDVKM. Here the CDR3 DNA reads TGTGCCAGCAGTCTTCGGACAGTCCCATCGGCTTTCTTT. Its protein is CASSLRTVPSAFF.

This chain joins TRBV3-1 (or the pseudogene TRBV3-2) and TRBJ1-2, with 9 bases matching TRBD1. The CDR3 sequence is 14 residues long. The junction had 7 bases not matched to a gene; V was cut back by 4 bases and J by 7 bases. Germline assignment: CDR1 LGHDT and CDR2 YNNKEL (reference sequence). The CDR3 DNA sequence: TGTGCCAGCAGCCCATTGGGACAGGGAGGTGGCTACACCTTC. Encoded protein: CASSPLGQGGGYTF.

The chain uses TRBV18 and TRBJ1-6; tentatively, D is TRBD1 (5 bases). V lost 4 bases, J lost 5 bases, and 9 bases lay in between. The CDR3 loop spans 14 amino acids. Germline CDR1 is KGHSH and CDR2 is LQKENI. Here the CDR3 reads CASSRDSNNSPLHF. Here the CDR3 DNA reads TGTGCCAGCTCACGAGACAGCAATAATTCACCCCTCCACTTT. Looking up the rest from reference TRBV18 and TRBJ1-6 gives the full variable domain: NAGVMQNPRHLVRRRGQEARLRCSPMKGHSHVYWYRQLPEEGLKFMVYLQKENIIDESGMPKERFSAEFPKEGPSILRIQQVVRGDSAAYFCASSRDSNNSPLHFGNGTRLTVT.

V is TRBV18 and J is TRBJ2-2, with no clear D. V was shortened by 3 bases and J by 5 bases, with 13 bases between the two germline ends. Germline V gene sequence: CDR1 KGHSH, CDR2 LQKENI. The CDR3 is 15 amino acids. The CDR3 DNA follows: TGTGCCAGCTCACCCCGAGAGGATTCTACCGGGGAGCTGTTTTTT. Its protein product is CASSPREDSTGELFF.

The gene calls are TRBV5-1 and TRBJ1-3; 8 positions agree with TRBD1. Looked up from germline, CDR1 is SGHRS and CDR2 is YFSETQ. This CDR3 is 14 amino acids long. The trim removed 0 bases at V and 4 bases at J, leaving 0 bases unmatched. The CDR3 loop reads CASSLGTGGNTIYF. CDR3 DNA sequence: TGCGCCAGCAGCTTGGGGACAGGGGGAAACACCATATATTTT.

The rearrangement uses TRBV6-5 and TRBJ2-1; the match to TRBD2 covers 11 bases. V shed 2 bases, J shed 7 bases, and the junction held 4 bases outside the gene matches. This CDR3 has 15 residues. Germline CDR1 and CDR2: MNHEY and SVGAGI. The CDR3 region has the DNA TGTGCCAGCAGTTACAGGGGACTAGCGGAAAATGAGCAGTTCTTC. This encodes CASSYRGLAENEQFF.

The genes are TRBV9 and TRBJ2-2; 14 nucleotides match TRBD2. The junction had 5 bases not matched to a gene; V was cut back by 4 bases and J by 0 bases. This CDR3 has 18 amino acids. Per the germline V gene, CDR1 is SGDLS and CDR2 is YYNGEE. The CDR3 DNA sequence: TGTGCCAGCAGCCAGACTAGCGGGAGGGGGGCGAACACCGGGGAGCTGTTTTTT. Amino acids: CASSQTSGRGANTGELFF.

The V gene is TRBV5-5, the J gene TRBJ2-5; tentative D call: TRBD2 (6 bases). V was shortened by 5 bases and J by 0 bases, with 11 bases between the two germline ends. Per germline, CDR1 SGHKS and CDR2 YYEKEE (reference sequence). The CDR3 totals 14 residues. The CDR3 protein is CASSPGDYQETQYF. The DNA for the CDR3 is TGTGCCAGCAGTCCGGGGGACTACCAAGAGACCCAGTACTTC.

In the case of this clone: At one of its ends the junction is not consistent with the germline gene, which may arise from a read error. The rearrangement links TRBV6-1 to TRBJ1-4, with 11 bases aligning to TRBD1. Germline CDR1 is MNHNS and CDR2 is SASEGT. CDR3 length equals 11 residues. This CDR3 reads CASSEEGQGVF. As DNA, the CDR3 is TGTGCCAGCAGTGAAGAGGGACAGGGGGTTTTT.

The J gene is TRBJ1-3, the V gene TRBV30, with 9 bases lining up with TRBD1. The CDR3 covers 17 residues. Germline V gives CDR1 GTSNPN, CDR2 SVGIG (reference sequence). The junction had 6 bases not matched to a gene; V was cut back by 0 bases and J by 0 bases. CDR3 sequence: CAWSVWGQGSSGNTIYF. CDR3 in DNA: TGTGCCTGGAGTGTATGGGGACAGGGATCCTCTGGAAACACCATATATTTT.

V is TRBV7-8 and J is TRBJ2-5, with 8 positions matching TRBD1. Per the germline V gene, CDR1 is SGHVS and CDR2 is FQNEAQ. V trimming: 5 bases; J trimming: 2 bases; junction bases outside the gene matches: 4. The CDR3 consists of 14 residues. The CDR3: CASSTYRGQETQYF. DNA for the CDR3: TGTGCCAGCAGCACATACAGGGGGCAAGAGACCCAGTACTTC.

The V call is TRBV19, the J call TRBJ1-2, with 8 bases that match TRBD1. The germline V gene encodes CDR1 LNHDA and CDR2 SQIVND (reference sequence). This CDR3 is 15 amino acids long. After removal of 2 bases from V and 4 bases from J, the junction contained 6 bases not matched to a gene. Written as DNA, the CDR3 is TGTGCCAGTAGTATAAGTCAGGGGGCGATCTATGGCTACACCTTC. Its translation: CASSISQGAIYGYTF.

V usage is TRBV19 and J usage is TRBJ2-2; TRBD2 aligns across 9 bases. This CDR3 is 19 amino acids long. V lost 6 bases to trimming and J lost 1 base; unmatched junction nucleotides: 15. CDR1 and CDR2 (germline): LNHDA, SQIVND (reference sequence). The CDR3 loop reads CASRIGGSGRVKNTGELFF. The CDR3 DNA reads TGTGCCAGTAGAATCGGTGGTAGCGGGAGAGTTAAGAACACCGGGGAGCTGTTTTTT. Full variable domain (remainder filled in from reference TRBV19 and TRBJ2-2): DGGITQSPKYLFRKEGQNVTLSCEQNLNHDAMYWYRQDPGQGLRLIYYSQIVNDFQKGDIAEGYSVSREKKESFPLTVTSAQKNPTAFYLCASRIGGSGRVKNTGELFFGEGSRLTVL.

This chain connects TRBV27 to TRBJ2-7; no clear D gene. The ends were cut back, 6 bases at V and 5 bases at J, with 23 bases in the middle. The germline V gene encodes CDR1 MNHEY and CDR2 SMNVEV (reference sequence). CDR3 length: 16 amino acids. The CDR3 DNA follows: TGTGCCAGCAGAAGTTTTCTGGGCCCCGTTTTCGACGAGCAGTACTTC. This encodes CASRSFLGPVFDEQYF.

The V gene is TRBV5-8, the J gene TRBJ1-5, with D tentatively TRBD1 (6 bases). CDR1 is SGHTS, CDR2 YDEGEE, per germline. The CDR3 contains 14 residues. V lost 4 bases, J lost 9 bases, and 17 bases lay in between. CDR3 DNA sequence: TGTGCCAGCAGCAGCACAGGGACGGGCGGGCCCCAGCATTTT. It specifies CASSSTGTGGPQHF.

The chain is built from TRBV27 and TRBJ2-1; 9 nucleotides agree with TRBD1. V gave up 6 bases and J gave up 2 bases; unmatched junction bases: 5. The CDR3 runs to 15 residues. Germline CDR1 MNHEY, CDR2 SMNVEV (reference sequence). The CDR3 coding sequence is TGTGCCAGCAGGCCCGGGGACAGGGCCTACAATGAGCAGTTCTTC. As protein: CASRPGDRAYNEQFF.

The rearrangement joins TRBV18 to TRBJ2-5; D perhaps matches TRBD1 (6 bases). This CDR3 has 13 amino acids. V was trimmed by 3 bases and J by 6 bases, leaving 11 bases between them. CDR1 and CDR2 from the germline V gene are KGHSH and LQKENI. CDR3 amino acids: CASSPPGTKTQYF. The CDR3, as DNA: TGTGCCAGCTCACCCCCAGGGACAAAGACCCAGTACTTC.

The chain links TRBV28 to TRBJ2-1, with 8 positions matching TRBD2. V dropped 2 bases and J dropped 5; count of bases not matched to a gene: 2. Germline V gene sequence: CDR1 MDHEN, CDR2 SYDVKM. This CDR3 is 14 amino acids long. As DNA, the CDR3 is TGTGCCAGCAGTTTACGACTAGCGAACAATGAGCAGTTCTTC. The encoded protein is CASSLRLANNEQFF.

The CDR3 coding sequence is TGCAGCGTTGGGGTCGGGGGGCATGCTTTCTTT. This sequence encodes CSVGVGGHAFF. V is TRBV29-1 and J is TRBJ1-1, with a tentative D call TRBD1 (6 bases). Trimming removed 4 bases from V and 11 bases from J, with 14 bases in between. The CDR3 contains 11 residues. Germline-derived CDR1 and CDR2 are SQVTM and ANQGSEA.

The count of this clone is one. The CDR3 reads CASRTGTTNTGELFF. The CDR3 DNA follows: TGTGCCAGCAGGACCGGGACAACGAACACCGGGGAGCTGTTTTTT. The rearrangement uses TRBV27 and TRBJ2-2; TRBD1 is a possible D gene (6 bases). Germline loops: CDR1 MNHEY, CDR2 SMNVEV (reference sequence). The V end lost 6 bases, the J end lost 0 bases, and 11 bases lay between the germline ends. CDR3 length: 15 residues.

The J gene is TRBJ1-4, the V gene TRBV6-6, with a tentative D call TRBD1 (5 bases). Looked up from germline, CDR1 is MNHNY and CDR2 is SVGAGI (reference sequence). V gave up 6 bases and J gave up 3 bases, with 8 bases separating them. CDR3 size: 13 residues. For the CDR3, the DNA is TGTGCCAGCAGCCGACAGTCTAATGAAAAACTGTTTTTT. As protein: CASSRQSNEKLFF.

The chain joins TRBV5-8 to TRBJ2-4; TRBD2 matches 12 bases. This CDR3 region has 16 residues. The germline gives CDR1 SGHTS, CDR2 YDEGEE. V lost 2 bases to trimming and J lost 1 base; unmatched junction nucleotides: 1. The CDR3 here is CASSFTSGRAKNIQYF. As DNA, the CDR3 is TGTGCCAGCAGCTTTACTAGCGGGAGGGCCAAAAACATTCAGTACTTC.

This clone showed up just a few times. V gene TRBV29-1 combines with J gene TRBJ2-7, with no clear D. The CDR3 is 11 amino acids. The ends were cut back, 4 bases at V and 4 bases at J, with 8 bases in the middle. CDR1 and CDR2 (germline): SQVTM, ANQGSEA. The CDR3 sequence: CSVGDGYEQYF. DNA for the CDR3: TGCAGCGTTGGAGACGGGTACGAGCAGTACTTC.

The chain uses TRBV5-1 and TRBJ2-2; 9 bases align to TRBD2. The CDR3 runs 16 residues. With V trimmed by 2 bases and J by 4 bases, 6 bases remained unmatched. Germline assignment: CDR1 SGHRS and CDR2 YFSETQ. CDR3 loop: CASSFGAGGSTGELFF. CDR3 bases: TGCGCCAGCAGCTTCGGGGCGGGAGGGTCCACCGGGGAGCTGTTTTTT.

This chain uses TRBV20-1 with TRBJ2-5, with D unclear. V was pared by 6 bases and J by 1 base, with 6 bases between. The germline CDR1 and CDR2 sequences are DFQATT and SNEGSKA (reference sequence). The CDR3 contains 11 residues. The CDR3 DNA reads as TGCAGTGCGACATCCCAAGAGACCCAGTACTTC. Residues: CSATSQETQYF.

The chain links TRBV30 to TRBJ1-6; 7 nucleotides agree with TRBD1. This CDR3 comprises 13 residues. J gave up 7 bases and V 3 bases, and 3 bases lay outside the gene matches. Germline CDR1 reads GTSNPN; CDR2 reads SVGIG (reference sequence). As DNA, the CDR3 is TGTGCCTGGAGCCCAGGGGGGAATTCACCCCTCCACTTT. It codes for CAWSPGGNSPLHF.

The rearrangement links TRBV29-1 to TRBJ2-6; D remains ambiguous. The CDR3 length is 14 residues. Germline V gives CDR1 SQVTM, CDR2 ANQGSEA. V was shortened by 4 bases and J by 0 bases, with 7 bases between the two germline ends. DNA of the CDR3: TGCAGCGTTGGAGTTGGCTCTGGGGCCAACGTCCTGACTTTC. Translation: CSVGVGSGANVLTF. Filled out from reference TRBV29-1 and TRBJ2-6, the complete variable domain reads SAVISQKPSRDICQRGTSLTIQCQVDSQVTMMFWYRQQPGQSLTLIATANQGSEATYESGFVIDKFPISRPNLTFSTLTVSNMSPEDSSIYLCSVGVGSGANVLTFGAGSRLTVL.

This clone was observed once. The chain recombines TRBV19 with TRBJ2-7; TRBD2 aligns across 11 bases. The CDR3 extends over 14 amino acids. Germline V CDR1 and CDR2: LNHDA, SQIVND (reference sequence). The ends lost 4 bases at V and 6 bases at J; junction bases unmatched: 5. In DNA, the CDR3 is TGTGCCAGTAGTACCACTAGCGGGAGAATCGAGCAGTACTTC. Translation gives CASSTTSGRIEQYF.

The chain combines TRBV5-6 with TRBJ1-5; TRBD1 is a possible D gene (5 bases). This CDR3 region has 13 residues. V gave up 2 bases and J gave up 6 bases, with 9 bases separating them. Germline CDR1 and CDR2: SGHDT and YYEEEE. The CDR3 nucleotides are TGTGCCAGCAGCTTCCAGGGCGCTCAGCCCCAGCATTTT. It specifies CASSFQGAQPQHF.

The chain recombines TRBV24-1 with TRBJ2-2; D perhaps matches TRBD1 (6 bases). Per germline, CDR1 KGHDR and CDR2 SFDVKD. This CDR3 region has 14 residues. V was trimmed by 4 bases and J by 3 bases, leaving 8 bases between them. CDR3 in amino acids: CATSEHRDTGELFF. The DNA for the CDR3 is TGTGCCACCAGTGAACACAGGGACACCGGGGAGCTGTTTTTT.

This chain connects TRBV29-1 to TRBJ2-3; D is possibly TRBD2 (5 bases). Germline V gene lookup returns CDR1 SQVTM and CDR2 ANQGSEA. The V end lost 7 bases, the J end lost 2 bases, and 16 bases lay between the germline ends. The CDR3 totals 14 residues. CDR3 residues: CSALPGINTDTQYF. The CDR3 DNA sequence: TGCAGCGCCCTGCCCGGGATAAACACAGATACGCAGTATTTT.